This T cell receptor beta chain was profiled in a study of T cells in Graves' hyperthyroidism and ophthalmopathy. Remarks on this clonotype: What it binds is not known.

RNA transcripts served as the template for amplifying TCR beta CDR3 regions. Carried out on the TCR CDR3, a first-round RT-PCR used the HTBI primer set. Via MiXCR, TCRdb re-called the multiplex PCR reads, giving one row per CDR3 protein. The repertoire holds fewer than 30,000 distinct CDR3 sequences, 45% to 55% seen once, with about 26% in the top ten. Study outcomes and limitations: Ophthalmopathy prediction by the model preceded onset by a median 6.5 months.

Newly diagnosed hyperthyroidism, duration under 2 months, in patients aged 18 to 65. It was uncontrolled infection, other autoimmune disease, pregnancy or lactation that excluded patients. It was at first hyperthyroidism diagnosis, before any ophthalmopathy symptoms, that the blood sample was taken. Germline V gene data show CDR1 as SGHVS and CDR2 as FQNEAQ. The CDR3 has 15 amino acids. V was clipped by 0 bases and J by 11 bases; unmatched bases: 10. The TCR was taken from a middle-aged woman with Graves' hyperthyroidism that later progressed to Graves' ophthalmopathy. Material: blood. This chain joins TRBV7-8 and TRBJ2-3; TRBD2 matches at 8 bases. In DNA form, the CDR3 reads TGTGCCAGCAGCTTAGCCGGGACTAGAAAAAATGAGCAGTATTTT. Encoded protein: CASSLAGTRKNEQYF.